This is a list of T cell receptor beta chains from one sample in a study of cytomegalovirus exposure and HLA in healthy donors. The assay was immunoSEQ multiplex PCR, and TCRdb's table has in-frame clones only and misses some. The sample has approximately 300,000 clones, 80% seen once; the top ten hold about 0.29%. Sequencing was carried out using PBMCs. These receptors were collected from a girl under 10 years old in good health and CMV-seronegative. Each CDR3 is given with its conserved first and last residue. Each record gives: CDR3 DNA, CDR3 protein, J gene, D gene, CDR3 length, clone size, V gene. D genes are given only for firm matches. Size values are once, few and many counts, or a class for expanded clones, and some rows have none.

TGCAGCGTACGACAGGGACCCTCCGAGCAGTACTTC,CSVRQGPSEQYF,TRBJ2-7,TRBD1,12,once,TRBV29-1
TGTGCCAGCAGCCAAGGGTCGTGGGACAGGGGGCCAAACACTGAAGCTTTCTTT,CASSQGSWDRGPNTEAFF,TRBJ1-1,TRBD1,18,once,TRBV14
TGTGCCATCAGTGAGTTAAGGACGGGGCGGGACCCCGGGGTCGAGCAGTACTTC,CAISELRTGRDPGVEQYF,TRBJ2-7,NA,18,NA,TRBV10-3
TGTGCCAGCAGTTTCGGGAGCGGGGGGGAGTACGAGCAGTACTTC,CASSFGSGGEYEQYF,TRBJ2-7,TRBD2,15,NA,TRBV27
TGTGCCAGCAGCCTAGACAGGGGGGCTGAAGCTTTCTTT,CASSLDRGAEAFF,TRBJ1-1,TRBD1,13,NA,TRBV13
TGTGCCAGCAGTTTCGACAGGCCCTTGTACAATGAGCAGTTCTTC,CASSFDRPLYNEQFF,TRBJ2-1,NA,15,few,TRBV27
TGCGCCAGCAGCTTGTTTGGGGACAGGCGACTGAACACTGAAGCTTTCTTT,CASSLFGDRRLNTEAFF,TRBJ1-1,TRBD1,17,NA,TRBV5-1
TGTGCCAGCAGCCCGTCAGGGTTCAATCAGCCCCAGCATTTT,CASSPSGFNQPQHF,TRBJ1-5,NA,14,few,TRBV5-6
TGTGCCTGGGGTAGACAGAGTACCTACGAGCAGTACTTC,CAWGRQSTYEQYF,TRBJ2-7,NA,13,once,TRBV30
TGCGCCAGCAGCTTGTACTCCTACGAGCAGTACTTC,CASSLYSYEQYF,TRBJ2-7,NA,12,NA,TRBV5-1
TGTGCCAGCAGCTTGGAGTCACGCACTGAAGCTTTCTTT,CASSLESRTEAFF,TRBJ1-1,NA,13,NA,TRBV13
TGTGCCAGCAGCGTAGACGACTATAATGGCTACACCTTC,CASSVDDYNGYTF,TRBJ1-2,NA,13,NA,TRBV9
TGTGCCAGCAGCCAAGTTGACAGCGATTCCTACGAGCAGTACTTC,CASSQVDSDSYEQYF,TRBJ2-7,NA,15,NA,TRBV4-2
TGTGCCAGTAAGTTGGGCGAACAGGGGTTTCCTTTTTTTAGCAATCAGCCCCAGCATTTT,CASKLGEQGFPFFSNQPQHF,TRBJ1-5,TRBD1,20,NA,TRBV19
TGTGCCAGTAGTTCGGGACTAGCAGTCTCCAATGAGCAGTTCTTC,CASSSGLAVSNEQFF,TRBJ2-1,TRBD2,15,NA,TRBV19
TGCGCCAGCAGCTTCGGGCGGGGGGGCCTCTATAGCACAGATACGCAGTATTTT,CASSFGRGGLYSTDTQYF,TRBJ2-3,TRBD2,18,NA,TRBV5-1
TGCGCCAGCAGTGATGTAGGTACGACGCAAGGGGGATACAATGAGCAGTTCTTC,CASSDVGTTQGGYNEQFF,TRBJ2-1,NA,18,NA,TRBV10-1
TGTGCCAGCAGTTTAGGATCCGGGAATCAGCCCCAGCATTTT,CASSLGSGNQPQHF,TRBJ1-5,NA,14,NA,TRBV27
TGTGCCAGCAGACTCCGGGAGAAAGCGCGGGAGCAGTACTTC,CASRLREKAREQYF,TRBJ2-7,NA,14,NA,TRBV2
TGTGCCAGCAGTTACGGGGGACAAGCGAACACTGAAGCTTTCTTT,CASSYGGQANTEAFF,TRBJ1-1,NA,15,NA,TRBV6-5
TGTGCCAGCAGTTACCTTCGAACCGGGGTCTACGAGCAGTACTTC,CASSYLRTGVYEQYF,TRBJ2-7,NA,15,NA,TRBV6-5
TGTGCCATCAGCTCGACAGAGAACTTAGGAAACACCATATATTTT,CAISSTENLGNTIYF,TRBJ1-3,NA,15,NA,TRBV10-3
TGCGCCAGCAGCCAAGATCTAGGTGGGGCCAACGTCCTGACTTTC,CASSQDLGGANVLTF,TRBJ2-6,NA,15,NA,TRBV4-1
TGTGCCAGCAGCCCACGGGGGAGGGCCGGCTCCTACGAGCAGTACTTC,CASSPRGRAGSYEQYF,TRBJ2-7,TRBD2,16,NA,TRBV6-6
TGTGCCAGTAGTTTCACTCTACCCCATGAGCAGTTCTTC,CASSFTLPHEQFF,TRBJ2-1,NA,13,NA,TRBV19
TGTGCCAGCAGCCCCACAGGGGAACCAGGATACAATGAGCAGTTCTTC,CASSPTGEPGYNEQFF,TRBJ2-1,TRBD1,16,NA,TRBV7-3
TGTGCCAGCAGCTTAGCGCTTGGGGGGGCCACAGATACGCAGTATTTT,CASSLALGGATDTQYF,TRBJ2-3,NA,16,NA,TRBV7-9
TGTGCCAGCAGCGGACGCGCGGGGCAAAAGCGGGAGACCCAGTACTTC,CASSGRAGQKRETQYF,TRBJ2-5,NA,16,once,TRBV9
TGTGCCAGCAGCATAGGACAGGGGAATGAGCAGTTCTTC,CASSIGQGNEQFF,TRBJ2-1,TRBD1,13,once,TRBV5-4
TGTGCCAGCAGCTTAACTGTTGGGGGGGGTGTGGACCAGTACTTC,CASSLTVGGGVDQYF,TRBJ2-5,TRBD2,15,NA,TRBV7-2
TGCGCCAGCAGCTTAATGAGCCACGAGCAGTACTTC,CASSLMSHEQYF,TRBJ2-7,NA,12,NA,TRBV5-1
TGTGCCAGCAGCCCGGGCGGGGGAAGGGTCTCCTACGAGCAGTACTTC,CASSPGGGRVSYEQYF,TRBJ2-7,TRBD2,16,NA,TRBV4-2
TGTGCCAGCAGTTTACCGTTGGGACAGGGGCGTAGGGGTAATACCGGGGAGCTGTTTTTT,CASSLPLGQGRRGNTGELFF,TRBJ2-2,TRBD1,20,NA,TRBV28
TGTGCCAGCAGCTTCCTTCACAATGAGCAGTTCTTC,CASSFLHNEQFF,TRBJ2-1,NA,12,few,TRBV5-6
TGCGCCAGCAGCCTCCCTGGGCAGGGCTACGAGCAGTACTTC,CASSLPGQGYEQYF,TRBJ2-7,NA,14,few,TRBV4-1
TGTGCCAGCAGCCAGAGAGGGGCGGGAGGGCCTATCGGAGATACGCAGTATTTT,CASSQRGAGGPIGDTQYF,TRBJ2-3,TRBD2,18,NA,TRBV9
TGTGCCAGCAGCTTCCCCCCCGAACCGGGAGGGCACCAGTATTTT,CASSFPPEPGGHQYF,TRBJ2-3,TRBD2,15,NA,TRBV7-9
TGTGCCAGCGCCAGCGGTGGCGGGGGATATACGCAGTATTTT,CASASGGGGYTQYF,TRBJ2-3,TRBD2,14,NA,TRBV5-4
TGTGCCAGCAGCGTAGGGGGAGTTGACGGGGAGACCCAGTACTTC,CASSVGGVDGETQYF,TRBJ2-5,NA,15,few,TRBV9
TGTGCCTGGGATCGGCAGGGGATTTTTGGTTCACCCCTCCACTTT,CAWDRQGIFGSPLHF,TRBJ1-6,NA,15,NA,TRBV30
TGTGCCAGCAGCACCGGACTAGCGGGGATGTTGGAGACCCAGTACTTC,CASSTGLAGMLETQYF,TRBJ2-5,TRBD2,16,NA,TRBV11-2
TGTGCCAGCAACAGCGGGGACTACGAGCAGTACTTC,CASNSGDYEQYF,TRBJ2-7,TRBD2,12,NA,TRBV28
TGTGCCAGCTCAACAACGGCTGGAGGGTCCTCCTACGAGCAGTACTTC,CASSTTAGGSSYEQYF,TRBJ2-7,NA,16,NA,TRBV18
TGTGCCAGCAGTCCCGGTGCCTACAATGAGCAGTTCTTC,CASSPGAYNEQFF,TRBJ2-1,NA,13,NA,TRBV6-6
TGTGCCAGGTGGCATGGCACTGAAGCTTTCTTT,CARWHGTEAFF,TRBJ1-1,NA,11,NA,TRBV11-3
TGTGCCAGCACGGGGAGGACACATAATTCACCCCTCCACTTT,CASTGRTHNSPLHF,TRBJ1-6,NA,14,NA,TRBV2
TGTGCCACCAGCAGAGTAAAGGCAGGCCCAGGGGTGAGCTCTGGGGCCAACGTCCTGACTTTC,CATSRVKAGPGVSSGANVLTF,TRBJ2-6,NA,21,few,TRBV15
TGTGCCTGGAGCGAGAGCTCTGGGGCCAACGTCCTGACTTTC,CAWSESSGANVLTF,TRBJ2-6,NA,14,NA,TRBV30
TGTGCCAGCAGTTTAGGAGGGCTAGCGGAGACCCAGTACTTC,CASSLGGLAETQYF,TRBJ2-5,NA,14,once,TRBV27
TGTGCCAGCATCGTGTCTGAAGCTTTCTTT,CASIVSEAFF,TRBJ1-1,NA,10,NA,TRBV2
TGTGCCAGCAGCTGGGAAGGGGTTCGTCGCTACACCTTC,CASSWEGVRRYTF,TRBJ1-2,NA,13,once,TRBV7-9
TGTGCCAGCAGCTTGGACAGGGTGGGGGAGCAGTACTTC,CASSLDRVGEQYF,TRBJ2-7,TRBD1,13,NA,TRBV7-3
TGCGCCAGCAGCCATGAGCAACCGGACAGGGATTCACCCCTCCACTTT,CASSHEQPDRDSPLHF,TRBJ1-6,TRBD1,16,NA,TRBV4-1